This paragraph reports one TCR beta chain. TCRdb keeps only in-frame clones here, not all; method: immunoSEQ multiplex PCR. The repertoire holds 75,000 to 95,000 clones, just over 90% seen once, with roughly 0.3% in the top ten. Germline CDR1 reads LGHNT; CDR2 reads FRNRAP. This CDR3 spans 14 amino acids. With 1 base clipped from V and 7 bases from J, the junction kept 2 bases outside the gene matches. The entry originates in a study of technical replicates of blood from several donors. The V gene is TRBV12-5, the J gene TRBJ1-4; 8 nucleotides align to TRBD1. Sequencing was performed on T cells isolated from PBMCs. This sequence was found in a human donor in good health. The CDR3 coding sequence is TGTGCTAGTGGTTTGGGACAGGGGTTTGAAAAACTGTTTTTT. Its protein product is CASGLGQGFEKLFF.